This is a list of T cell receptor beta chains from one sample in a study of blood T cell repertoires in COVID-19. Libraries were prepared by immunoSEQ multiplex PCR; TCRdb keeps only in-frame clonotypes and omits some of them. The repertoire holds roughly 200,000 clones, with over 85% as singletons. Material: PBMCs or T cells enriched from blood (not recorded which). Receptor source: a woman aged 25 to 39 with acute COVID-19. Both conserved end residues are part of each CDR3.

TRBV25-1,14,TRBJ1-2,CASSEWGGYYGYTF
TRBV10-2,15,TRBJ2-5,CASSDLGEGSETQYF
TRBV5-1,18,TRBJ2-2,CASSTVLRDRGSPGELFF
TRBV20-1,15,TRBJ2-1,CSASLRGDSYNEQFF
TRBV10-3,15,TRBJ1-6,CAISPTGSLNSPLHF
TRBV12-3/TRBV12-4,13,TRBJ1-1,CASTMDRNTEAFF
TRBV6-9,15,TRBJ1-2,CANYPRRGQGYGYTF
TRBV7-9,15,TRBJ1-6,CASSLTGGGDSPLHF
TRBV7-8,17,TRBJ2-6,CASSFGGAPSGANVLTF
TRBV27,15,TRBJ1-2,CASRPWRGQNYGYTF
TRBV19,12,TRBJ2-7,CASSAGAYEQYF
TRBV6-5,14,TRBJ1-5,CASREDRVGQPQHF
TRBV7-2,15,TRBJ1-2,CASSWNRVPNYGYTF
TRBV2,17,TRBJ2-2,CASSARGLAGPTGKLFF
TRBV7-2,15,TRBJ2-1,CASSLTGTRGNEQFF
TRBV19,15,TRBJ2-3,CASSISPRSRDTQYF
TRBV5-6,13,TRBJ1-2,CASSLGGLDGYTF
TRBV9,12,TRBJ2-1,CASSTTGGEQFF
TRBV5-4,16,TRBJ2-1,CASSLKRGGSYNEQFF
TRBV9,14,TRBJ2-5,CASSVGGTQETQYF
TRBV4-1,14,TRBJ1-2,CASSQPLAGRGYTF
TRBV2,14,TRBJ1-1,CASSDPGGDTEAFF
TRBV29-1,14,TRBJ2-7,CSVETNGGSYEQYF
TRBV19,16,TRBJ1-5,CASSTPGTGGRQPQHF
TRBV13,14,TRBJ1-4,CASSLSREGEKLFF
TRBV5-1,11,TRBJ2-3,CASRATDTQYF
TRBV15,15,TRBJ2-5,CATSRDWAGGETQYF
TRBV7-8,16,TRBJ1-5,CASSEGIGGSNQPQHF
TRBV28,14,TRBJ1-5,CASSSGSAERPQHF
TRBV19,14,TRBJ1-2,CASSIGARNYGYTF
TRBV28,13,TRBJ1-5,CATTGAPNQPQHF
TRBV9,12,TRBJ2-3,CASSVTTDTQYF
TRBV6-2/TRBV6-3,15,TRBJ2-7,CASSSKDRGVWEQYF
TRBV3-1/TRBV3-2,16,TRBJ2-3,CASSSRTGGLTDTQYF
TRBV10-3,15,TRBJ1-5,CAISEVRGGDQPQHF
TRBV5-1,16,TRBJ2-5,CASSKETGKFQETQYF
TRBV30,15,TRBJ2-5,CAWSVLYRSQETQYF
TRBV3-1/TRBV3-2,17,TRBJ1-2,CASSPIPGQSFNYGYTF
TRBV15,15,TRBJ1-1,CATSRDPGPNTEAFF
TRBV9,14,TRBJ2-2,CASSGQAGGGELFF
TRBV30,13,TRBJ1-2,CAWTGGRNYGYTF
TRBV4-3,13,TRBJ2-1,CASSQDSRVEQFF
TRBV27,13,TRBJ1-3,CASSLSSGNTIYF
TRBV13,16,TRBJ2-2,CASSPMDRRVTGELFF
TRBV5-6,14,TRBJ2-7,CASSLGGDHYEQYF
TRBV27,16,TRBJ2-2,CASGMKGHWNTGELFF
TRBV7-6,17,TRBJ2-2,CASSPFRGGLITGELFF